This TCR beta chain was recovered during a study of patients and donors after allogeneic stem cell transplantation. One entry per CDR3 protein results from TCRdb running MiXCR on the RT-PCR reads. The sample lists a few hundred thousand distinct CDR3 sequences; less than 50% were seen once. Germline V gene lookup returns CDR1 MNHEY and CDR2 SVGAGI. CDR3 size: 14 residues. The trim removed 4 bases at V and 6 bases at J, leaving 3 bases unmatched. Material: blood, either unsorted or a sorted T cell fraction (not recorded which). The chain couples TRBV6-5 to TRBJ1-6; 7 bases are a match to TRBD1. The receptor was derived from a human donor who was either an allogeneic HSCT recipient or a stem cell or donor lymphocyte infusion donor (not recorded which). It is not recorded whose cells these are; they may come from a transplant donor. CDR3 amino acids: CASSSGQPNSPLHF. The CDR3, as DNA: TGTGCCAGCAGTTCGGGACAGCCTAATTCACCCCTCCACTTT.